These 23 T cell receptor beta chains were all obtained from the same sample, sequenced in a study of T cells in Graves' hyperthyroidism and ophthalmopathy. What was amplified from RNA transcripts were TCR beta CDR3 regions. During a first-round RT-PCR of the TCR CDR3, the HTBI primer set was used. TCRdb passed the multiplex PCR reads through MiXCR, listing each CDR3 protein once. The sample has more than 550,000 distinct CDR3 sequences; 17% are singletons. The sequenced material came from blood. Receptors originate from a man between 45 and 60 years old with Graves' hyperthyroidism.

This clonotype was counted many times. V is TRBV7-8 and J is TRBJ2-7; the D is unclear. V shed 1 base and J shed 5 bases, with 18 bases lying between them. This CDR3 contains 16 residues. Germline CDR1 is SGHVS and CDR2 is FQNEAQ. The DNA for the CDR3 is TGTGCCAGCAGCTTAGTGAACCGCCGGCTAGGAGACGAGCAGTACTTC. Translation gives CASSLVNRRLGDEQYF. The variable domain in full, with the rest retrieved from reference TRBV7-8 and TRBJ2-7, is GAGVSQSPRYKVAKRGQDVALRCDPISGHVSLFWYQQALGQGPEFLTYFQNEAQLDKSGLPSDRFFAERPEGSVSTLKIQRTQQEDSAVYLCASSLVNRRLGDEQYFGPGTRLTVT.

This clonotype was detected many times. The chain is built from TRBV6-1 and TRBJ2-5, with no clear D. Germline lookup yields CDR1 MNHNS and CDR2 SASEGT. The length of the CDR3 is 11 residues. The ends were cut back, 6 bases at V and 7 bases at J, with 9 bases in the middle. CDR3 sequence: CASRSPVTQYF. CDR3 coding DNA: TGTGCCAGCAGGTCTCCGGTGACCCAGTACTTC.

This clonotype was observed many times. This chain connects TRBV9 to TRBJ2-3; D possibly uses TRBD1 or TRBD2 (6 bases each). V was shortened by 1 base and J by 1 base, with 10 bases between the two germline ends. Germline CDR1 and CDR2: SGDLS and YYNGEE. The CDR3 covers 15 residues. The CDR3 spells CASSVLRGGTDTQYF. The CDR3 bases are TGTGCCAGCAGCGTATTGAGGGGGGGCACAGATACGCAGTATTTT. Full variable domain (remainder filled in from reference TRBV9 and TRBJ2-3): DSGVTQTPKHLITATGQRVTLRCSPRSGDLSVYWYQQSLDQGLQFLIQYYNGEERAKGNILERFSAQQFPDLHSELNLSSLELGDSALYFCASSVLRGGTDTQYFGPGTRLTVL.

This clonotype showed up just a few times. The chain has TRBV18 and TRBJ1-2, with D possibly TRBD1 on 6 matching bases. The ends were cut back, 3 bases at V and 7 bases at J, with 15 bases in the middle. The germline gives CDR1 KGHSH, CDR2 LQKENI. The CDR3 consists of 14 residues. This CDR3 is CASSPGGEGLGYTF. In DNA, the CDR3 is TGTGCCAGCTCACCGGGGGGCGAGGGACTTGGCTACACCTTC.

This clonotype has ten or more counts. The rearrangement joins TRBV10-1 to TRBJ1-2, with D possibly being TRBD1 (5 bases). Germline CDR1 and CDR2: WNHNN and SYGVQD (reference sequence). Trimming took 7 bases from V and 4 from J, leaving 10 bases between them. CDR3 length equals 12 residues. This chain's CDR3 is CASMGQPYGYTF. For the CDR3, the DNA is TGCGCCAGCATGGGGCAGCCCTATGGCTACACCTTC.

The chain links TRBV7-9 to TRBJ2-7, with 8 bases identical to TRBD1. With V trimmed by 2 bases and J by 2 bases, 5 bases remained unmatched. The CDR3 contains 15 residues. Germline-derived CDR1 and CDR2 are SEHNR and FQNEAQ (reference sequence). The CDR3 protein is CASSLPGTGAYEQYF. The CDR3 DNA reads as TGTGCCAGCAGCTTACCCGGGACAGGAGCCTACGAGCAGTACTTC.

The chain joins TRBV9 to TRBJ2-3, with D perhaps TRBD1 or TRBD2 (5 bases each). The CDR3 contains 17 residues. The V end lost 3 bases, the J end lost 4 bases, and 21 bases lay between the germline ends. The germline CDR1 and CDR2 sequences are SGDLS and YYNGEE. CDR3 sequence: CASSDGGWGRAADTQYF. The CDR3 coding sequence is TGTGCCAGCAGCGATGGGGGATGGGGCAGGGCGGCAGATACGCAGTATTTT.

This clonotype was picked up one time. One junction end does not reproduce the germline sequence, and a read error may be involved. The chain combines TRBV30 with TRBJ2-3, with D uncertain. The germline CDR1 and CDR2 sequences are GTSNPN and SVGIG (reference sequence). This CDR3 is 15 amino acids long. The CDR3 spells CAWSVRLLSTDTQCF. The DNA of the CDR3 is TGTGCCTGGAGTGTACGCCTCCTTAGCACAGATACGCAGTGTTTT.

Many counts were recorded for this clonotype. CDR3 amino acids: CASSTEDGSYEQYF. CDR3 nucleotides: TGTGCCAGCAGCACCGAGGACGGCTCCTACGAGCAGTACTTC. The J gene is TRBJ2-7, the V gene TRBV11-3; D ambiguous. Deletions cut 5 bases from V and 0 bases from J, with 11 bases between. Germline loops: CDR1 SGHNT, CDR2 YENEEA. This CDR3 comprises 14 residues.

This clonotype has more than one count but fewer than ten. Written as DNA, the CDR3 is TGTGCCAGCAGCTTAGGGAGGGGGAACCTCTACGAGCAGTACTTC. This gives the protein CASSLGRGNLYEQYF. This chain links TRBV11-2 with TRBJ2-7; either TRBD1 or TRBD2 may fit D (6 bases each). CDR3 length: 15 residues. Germline lookup yields CDR1 SGHAT and CDR2 FQNNGV. The ends were cut back, 1 base at V and 3 bases at J, with 13 bases in the middle. Variable domain in full (rest from reference TRBV11-2 and TRBJ2-7): EAGVAQSPRYKIIEKRQSVAFWCNPISGHATLYWYQQILGQGPKLLIQFQNNGVVDDSQLPKDRFSAERLKGVDSTLKIQPAKLEDSAVYLCASSLGRGNLYEQYFGPGTRLTVT.

V usage is TRBV7-3 and J usage is TRBJ1-1; D remains ambiguous. There are 14 residues in the CDR3. Between the trimmed V and J ends, which lost 1 base and 7 bases, there was a span of 13 bases. Germline V gene sequence: CDR1 SGHTA, CDR2 FQGTGA. The CDR3 loop is CASSLNAVWGEAFF. In DNA form, the CDR3 reads TGTGCCAGCAGCTTAAACGCCGTCTGGGGTGAAGCTTTCTTT. The full variable domain, in which reference TRBV7-3 and TRBJ1-1 provide the parts outside the CDR3, is GAGVSQTPSNKVTEKGKYVELRCDPISGHTALYWYRQSLGQGPEFLIYFQGTGAADDSGLPNDRFFAVRPEGSVSTLKIQRTERGDSAVYLCASSLNAVWGEAFFGQGTRLTVV.

This clonotype was seen ten or more times. The J gene is TRBJ2-7, the V gene TRBV28; D is perhaps TRBD1 (5 bases). Germline CDR1 reads MDHEN; CDR2 reads SYDVKM. V dropped 6 bases and J dropped 3 bases, with 18 bases sitting between them. This CDR3 has 15 residues. CDR3 amino acids: CASRLVSTGHYEQYF. CDR3 bases: TGTGCCAGCAGGCTAGTGTCTACTGGACACTACGAGCAGTACTTC.

The sample holds a few counts of this clonotype. CDR3 in amino acids: CASSFPSPSAEAFF. The CDR3 bases are TGTGCCAGCAGCTTCCCTTCCCCGAGCGCTGAAGCTTTCTTT. The rearrangement links TRBV7-6 to TRBJ1-1; D is unresolved. Trimming cost V 3 bases and J 6 bases, with 14 bases left between them. Germline V gene data show CDR1 as SGHVS and CDR2 as FNYEAQ. The CDR3 sequence is 14 residues long. The complete variable domain, with remaining parts taken from reference TRBV7-6 and TRBJ1-1, reads GAGVSQSPRYKVTKRGQDVALRCDPISGHVSLYWYRQALGQGPEFLTYFNYEAQQDKSGLPNDRFSAERPEGSISTLTIQRTEQRDSAMYRCASSFPSPSAEAFFGQGTRLTVV.

This clonotype was seen repeatedly, ten times or more. J is TRBJ1-5 and V is TRBV7-8; D perhaps matches TRBD1 (5 bases). From germline, CDR1 is SGHVS and CDR2 FQNEAQ. CDR3 length: 15 amino acids. The germline V and J ends were trimmed by 5 bases and 1 base, with 12 bases remaining between them. The DNA for the CDR3 is TGTGCCAGCAGCCTCCGGGACGCAAGCAATCAGCCCCAGCATTTT. Translating it yields CASSLRDASNQPQHF.

As for this clonotype: A read error may be the cause here, since a much bigger clone is one base away. The V call is TRBV4-2, the J call TRBJ2-7; D uncertain. V lost 3 bases, J lost 3 bases, and 6 bases lay in between. The CDR3 runs 12 residues. Germline loops: CDR1 LGHNA, CDR2 YNFKEQ. The CDR3 reads CASSQGNYEQYF. The CDR3, as DNA: TGTGCCAGCAGCCAGGGTAACTACGAGCAGTACTTC.

This chain uses TRBV3-1 with TRBJ2-2; 14 bases agree with TRBD2. The germline V gene has CDR1 LGHDT and CDR2 YNNKEL (reference sequence). The CDR3 is 17 residues long. The V gene end was trimmed by 3 bases and the J gene end by 5 bases; junction bases not matched to a gene: 5. The CDR3 reads CASSQRLAGGSTGELFF. The CDR3 region has the DNA TGTGCCAGCAGCCAGCGACTAGCGGGAGGGTCTACCGGGGAGCTGTTTTTT. The full variable domain, with the rest looked up from reference TRBV3-1 and TRBJ2-2, is DTAVSQTPKYLVTQMGNDKSIKCEQNLGHDTMYWYKQDSKKFLKIMFSYNNKELIINETVPNRFSPKSPDKAHLNLHINSLELGDSAVYFCASSQRLAGGSTGELFFGEGSRLTVL.

This clonotype has a count of ten or more. The chain couples TRBV20-1 to TRBJ2-6; the match to TRBD1 covers 7 bases. Looked up from germline, CDR1 is DFQATT and CDR2 is SNEGSKA (reference sequence). Trimming removed 5 bases from V and 0 bases from J; junction bases left unmatched: 13. The CDR3 covers 18 residues. The CDR3 loop is CSAWGPGQESSGANVLTF. The CDR3 nucleotides read TGCAGTGCTTGGGGGCCAGGACAGGAGAGCTCTGGGGCCAACGTCCTGACTTTC.

V is TRBV11-2 and J is TRBJ2-1; 12 bases map to TRBD2. V gave up 6 bases and J gave up 4 bases; unmatched junction bases: 7. Germline V gene sequence: CDR1 SGHAT, CDR2 FQNNGV. There are 16 residues in the CDR3. This CDR3 is CASREIGLAGYNEQFF. CDR3 coding DNA: TGTGCCAGCAGAGAAATAGGACTAGCGGGGTACAATGAGCAGTTCTTC.

This clonotype was counted only a few times. The chain uses TRBV20-1 and TRBJ2-6; D is unclear. The germline V gene encodes CDR1 DFQATT and CDR2 SNEGSKA (reference sequence). The CDR3 loop spans 15 amino acids. V was cut by 4 bases and J by 2 bases, with 12 bases left in between. The chain's CDR3 is CSATRRAAGANVLTF. The CDR3 nucleotides read TGCAGTGCTACTAGAAGGGCGGCTGGGGCCAACGTCCTGACTTTC.

V usage is TRBV7-2 and J usage is TRBJ1-1; D call uncertain. Trimming stripped 5 bases from V and 1 base from J, with 8 bases between. The germline V gene encodes CDR1 SGHTA and CDR2 FQGNSA. This CDR3 has 13 amino acids. The DNA for the CDR3 is TGTGCCAGCAGCCAAACAAAGAACACTGAAGCTTTCTTT. It yields the protein CASSQTKNTEAFF.

A few counts support this clonotype. This sequence joins TRBV28 and TRBJ2-7, with 13 bases lining up with TRBD2. V lost 6 bases and J lost 7; bases outside the gene matches: 9. The length of the CDR3 is 15 residues. Germline V gene sequence: CDR1 MDHEN, CDR2 SYDVKM. This CDR3 is CASSRGGLAGVEQYF. The CDR3 region has the DNA TGTGCCAGCAGCCGCGGAGGACTAGCGGGAGTTGAGCAGTACTTC.

This clonotype has more than one count but fewer than ten. The chain combines TRBV11-2 with TRBJ2-7, with D possibly being TRBD1 or TRBD2 (6 bases each). This CDR3 has 18 residues. Trimming left V 1 base short and J 3 bases short, with 22 bases between. Germline values: CDR1 SGHAT, CDR2 FQNNGV. CDR3 coding DNA: TGTGCCAGCAGCTTAGTCTGGAGGGGCAGGGGTTTACTCTACGAGCAGTACTTC. As protein: CASSLVWRGRGLLYEQYF.

This clonotype appeared a few times. The rearrangement joins TRBV7-3 to TRBJ2-1, with D possibly being TRBD2 (7 bases). The germline V gene has CDR1 SGHTA and CDR2 FQGTGA. V lost 5 bases, J lost 0 bases, and 17 bases lay in between. This CDR3 has 17 residues. The CDR3 protein is CASSAAPGGHSYNEQFF. The CDR3, as DNA: TGTGCCAGCAGCGCAGCCCCGGGGGGCCACTCCTACAATGAGCAGTTCTTC.